The 5 T cell receptor beta chains presented below share a single source sample, sequenced in a study of cytomegalovirus exposure and HLA in healthy donors. With 60 Vbeta and 13 Jbeta primers, the PCR was carried out. Some clones are missing from TCRdb's copy, which holds only in-frame ones; the method was immunoSEQ multiplex PCR. The table shows around 210,000 clones, with about 80% occurring only once. Sequencing used PBMCs. All receptors derive from a woman in her thirties in good health and CMV-seronegative.

The chain recombines TRBV4-1 with TRBJ2-2, with D maybe TRBD2 (5 bases). CDR1 is MGHRA and CDR2 is YSYEKL in the germline V gene. Trimming stripped 3 bases from V and 7 bases from J, with 15 bases between. This CDR3 contains 15 residues. CDR3 nucleotides: TGCGCCAGCAGCCATCTCCAGAGGGCGGGCGGGGAGCTGTTTTTT. Protein: CASSHLQRAGGELFF.

The CDR3 protein is CASSTRARTGLSGGELFF. CDR3 in DNA: TGTGCCAGCAGCACCCGTGCCCGGACAGGTCTCTCTGGCGGGGAGCTGTTTTTT. The rearrangement uses TRBV7-9 and TRBJ2-2; 7 bases match TRBD1. With 5 bases clipped from V and 7 bases from J, the junction kept 19 bases outside the gene matches. CDR1 and CDR2 from the germline V gene are SEHNR and FQNEAQ (reference sequence). This CDR3 comprises 18 residues.

The rearrangement uses TRBV27 and TRBJ1-1; TRBD1 matches at 8 bases. CDR1 and CDR2 from the germline V gene are MNHEY and SMNVEV (reference sequence). The length of the CDR3 is 12 residues. Trimming took 6 bases from V and 11 from J; bases not matched to a gene: 8. This CDR3 reads CASSRQGNDAFF. The DNA of the CDR3 is TGTGCCAGCAGCCGACAGGGGAACGATGCTTTCTTT.

J is TRBJ1-1 and V is TRBV10-3; 11 bases fit TRBD1. This CDR3 has 16 amino acids. Unmatched junction bases numbered 4, after V lost 0 bases and J lost 4 bases. Germline CDR1 and CDR2: ENHRY and SYGVKD. The CDR3 protein is CAISESLGTGGTEAFF. In nucleotides, the CDR3 is TGTGCCATCAGTGAGTCGCTTGGGACAGGGGGCACTGAAGCTTTCTTT.

This clone occurred a few times. The chain links TRBV27 to TRBJ1-2, with D tentatively TRBD1 (5 bases). The CDR3 loop spans 14 amino acids. In germline, CDR1 is MNHEY, CDR2 SMNVEV (reference sequence). Between the trimmed V and J ends, which lost 0 bases and 6 bases, there was a span of 11 bases. The CDR3 here is CASSLSPGDHGYTF. The DNA for the CDR3 is TGTGCCAGCAGTTTATCGCCGGGGGACCATGGCTACACCTTC.